This note documents a single T cell receptor beta chain sequence. V lost 4 bases to trimming and J lost 8 bases, with 12 bases between them. This CDR3 spans 13 amino acids. The germline CDR1 and CDR2 sequences are KGHSH and LQKENI. Profiling relied on immunoSEQ multiplex PCR, and the TCRdb table lists in-frame clones only, not all of them. This table has 17,000 or so clones, roughly 86% appearing once. This sample is drawn from a study of T cell responses to AZD1222 COVID-19 vaccine. The chain has TRBV18 and TRBJ1-3; no reliable D call. The source of this sequence is an adult who received the AZD1222 COVID-19 vaccine. The material was peripheral blood, obtained 28 days after the second AZD1222 dose. The CDR3 DNA is TGTGCCAGCTCACTTTCCCAGACGGACACCATATATTTT. The encoded protein is CASSLSQTDTIYF.